This TCR beta chain derives from a study of T-cell reconstitution after alpha-beta-depleted transplantation in children. From germline, CDR1 is LGHDT and CDR2 YNNKEL (reference sequence). The V end lost 2 bases, the J end lost 8 bases, and 12 bases lay between the germline ends. CDR3 length: 13 amino acids. This clonotype was found a few times. A library of TCRbeta sequences, prepared with unique molecular identifiers, was generated. In TCRdb, the PCR reads were re-called with MiXCR into one record per CDR3 protein. The sample consists of about 400,000 distinct CDR3 sequences, roughly 15% of them appearing once.

The chain combines TRBV3-1 with TRBJ1-2; perhaps TRBD1 as D (5 bases). The sequencing used PBMCs, collected from the stem cell graft. This clonotype was obtained from a human donor who donated a stem cell graft to a child with Fanconi anemia. The CDR3 DNA is TGTGCCAGCAGCCAATCTGGGACTGGAGGCTACACCTTC. It codes for CASSQSGTGGYTF.